Sequencing of this T cell receptor (beta chain) was carried out in a study of T-cell reconstitution after alpha-beta-depleted transplantation in children. General study findings and limits: There were reportedly several hundred expanded graft clones from which alpha-beta T cells came about two months after transplant. Once a year had passed after transplant, T-cell counts and diversity came mostly from newly produced T cells. Some patients showed high day-60 TCRbeta diversity, which derived from surviving recipient T cells and thymic progenitors.

Preparing the TCRbeta library involved the use of unique molecular identifiers. Each CDR3 protein gets one entry after TCRdb re-called the PCR reads with MiXCR. The table lists about 350,000 distinct CDR3 sequences, about 16% of them singletons, with about 41% in the top ten. V trimming: 2 bases; J trimming: 4 bases; junction bases outside the gene matches: 13. Germline CDR1 and CDR2: LGHNT and FRNRAP. The CDR3 extends over 18 amino acids. With regard to this clonotype: The antigen remains undetermined.

The input for sequencing was PBMCs, mostly from graft donor cells, taken 360 days after TCRalphabeta/CD19-depleted stem cell transplant. The chain combines TRBV12-5 with TRBJ2-1, with 8 positions matching TRBD1. The TCR originated in a male patient aged 2-15 years who had a stem cell transplant for acute lymphoblastic leukemia, so the T cells may come from the graft donor. The CDR3 DNA reads as TGTGCTAGTGGTTTGTATACAGGGGGACGGCGGGGATACAATGAGCAGTTCTTC. It is translated as CASGLYTGGRRGYNEQFF.